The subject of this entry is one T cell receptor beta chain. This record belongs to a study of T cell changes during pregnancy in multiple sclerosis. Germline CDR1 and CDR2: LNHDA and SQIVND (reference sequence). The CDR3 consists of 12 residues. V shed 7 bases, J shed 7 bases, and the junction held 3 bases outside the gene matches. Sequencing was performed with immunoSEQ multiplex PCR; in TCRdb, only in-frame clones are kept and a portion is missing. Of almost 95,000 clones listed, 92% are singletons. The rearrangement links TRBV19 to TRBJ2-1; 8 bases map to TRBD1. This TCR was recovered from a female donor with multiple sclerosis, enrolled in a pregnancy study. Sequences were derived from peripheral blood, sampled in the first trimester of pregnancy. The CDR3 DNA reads TGTGCCAGTAATGGGGACAGGAATGAGCAGTTCTTC. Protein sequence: CASNGDRNEQFF. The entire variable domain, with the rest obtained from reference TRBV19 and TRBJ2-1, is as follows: DGGITQSPKYLFRKEGQNVTLSCEQNLNHDAMYWYRQDPGQGLRLIYYSQIVNDFQKGDIAEGYSVSREKKESFPLTVTSAQKNPTAFYLCASNGDRNEQFFGPGTRLTVL.